The rows below give T cell receptor beta chains drawn from one sample of a study of response to subunit inactivated influenza vaccine. TCRdb itself ran the RT-PCR reads through MiXCR, one entry per CDR3 protein. This table has roughly 700,000 distinct CDR3 sequences, around 14% appearing once. The source material was PBMCs from blood, sampled around 14 days before vaccination. These receptors were taken from a man between 50 and 59 years old who received an inactivated influenza vaccine. The CDR3 runs from the conserved cysteine through the conserved F or W. D genes are given only for firm matches. Clone size is stated in some rows and not others, as once, few, many or a class when expanded.

>-|TRBV20-1|few|TRBJ2-2
CSARTGGGTGELFF
TGCAGTGCTAGAACCGGGGGAGGCACCGGGGAGCTGTTTTTT
>TRBD1|TRBV7-8|few|TRBJ1-1
CASSLPQGATFF
TGTGCCAGCAGCCTCCCTCAGGGGGCGACTTTCTTT
>-|TRBV6-5|-|TRBJ1-2
CASSFDRSYGYTF
TGTGCCAGCAGTTTTGACAGGTCATATGGCTACACCTTC
>TRBD1|TRBV7-2|-|TRBJ2-7
CASSPRDRGSRQYF
TGTGCCAGCAGCCCCCGGGACAGAGGATCGCGGCAGTACTTC
>-|TRBV7-9|many|TRBJ2-7
CASSLVGDYEQYF
TGTGCCAGCAGCTTAGTCGGGGATTACGAGCAGTACTTC
>-|TRBV5-1|-|TRBJ2-2
CASSFTGFTGELFF
TGCGCCAGCAGCTTTACGGGGTTCACCGGGGAGCTGTTTTTT
>-|TRBV9|few|TRBJ2-7
CASSVLANAYEQYF
TGTGCCAGCAGCGTCTTAGCGAACGCCTACGAGCAGTACTTC
>-|TRBV2|-|TRBJ2-1
CASSEPTVNEQFF
TGTGCCAGCAGTGAGCCGACAGTAAATGAGCAGTTCTTC
>-|TRBV10-3|few|TRBJ2-3
CAISVDRSTDTQYF
TGTGCCATCAGTGTTGACCGAAGCACAGATACGCAGTATTTT
>-|TRBV20-1|many|TRBJ2-2
CSARDGRRHSIGELFF
TGCAGTGCTAGGGATGGGCGACGCCATAGCATTGGGGAGCTGTTTTTT
>TRBD2|TRBV9|few|TRBJ2-1
CASSAGLAGAAPYNEQFF
TGTGCCAGCAGCGCGGGACTAGCGGGAGCCGCCCCTTACAATGAGCAGTTCTTC
>TRBD2|TRBV20-1|many|TRBJ2-3
CSLAGYRTDTQYF
TGCAGCCTAGCGGGGTATAGGACAGATACGCAGTATTTT
>TRBD1|TRBV14|few|TRBJ2-6
CASSPRRGGGSGANVLTF
TGTGCCAGCAGCCCACGGAGAGGGGGCGGCTCTGGGGCCAACGTCCTGACTTTC
>-|TRBV10-3|few|TRBJ2-7
CASGDNYYEQYF
TGTGCCAGCGGGGATAATTATTACGAGCAGTACTTC
>-|TRBV12-3/TRBV12-4|many|TRBJ1-6
CASSRRGANSPLHF
TGTGCCAGCAGCCGCAGGGGCGCTAATTCACCCCTCCACTTT
>-|TRBV29-1|few|TRBJ2-4
CSAKTVAKNIQYF
TGCAGCGCCAAGACAGTAGCCAAAAACATTCAGTACTTC
>-|TRBV7-9|few|TRBJ2-5
CASSIRTGLTEKTQYF
TGTGCCAGCAGCATCAGAACGGGACTGACGGAGAAGACCCAGTACTTC
>-|TRBV4-3|few|TRBJ2-5
CASSQEYHEETQYF
TGCGCCAGCAGCCAAGAATACCATGAAGAGACCCAGTACTTC
>TRBD1|TRBV2|-|TRBJ2-1
CASLLRGRLDNEQFF
TGTGCCAGCCTCTTGAGGGGGCGGCTAGACAATGAGCAGTTCTTC
>-|TRBV7-8|few|TRBJ2-7
CASSLDAGMGVGYEQYF
TGTGCCAGCAGCTTAGATGCGGGAATGGGAGTTGGGTACGAGCAGTACTTC
>-|TRBV4-3|few|TRBJ1-1
CASSQGWGLNTEAFF
TGCGCCAGCAGCCAAGGGTGGGGATTGAACACTGAAGCTTTCTTT
>-|TRBV29-1|-|TRBJ2-7
CSGGQGTAVGPDEQYF
TGCAGCGGAGGGCAGGGCACCGCGGTGGGGCCTGACGAGCAGTACTTC
>-|TRBV18|few|TRBJ2-4
CASSPPTPSGNIQYF
TGTGCCAGCTCACCACCGACCCCCTCGGGAAACATTCAGTACTTC
>-|TRBV20-1|-|TRBJ1-2
CSAREGRNYGYTF
TGCAGTGCTAGAGAAGGACGGAACTATGGCTACACCTTC
>-|TRBV4-2|many|TRBJ1-2
CASSQEQGIYGYTF
TGTGCCAGCAGCCAAGAACAGGGTATCTATGGCTACACCTTC
>TRBD2|TRBV27|once|TRBJ2-1
CASSIRSSGRLYYNEQFF
TGTGCCAGCAGTATCCGTAGTAGCGGGAGGTTGTACTACAATGAGCAGTTCTTC
>TRBD2|TRBV20-1|-|TRBJ2-3
CSATTRWREGVTDTQYF
TGCAGTGCTACCACTCGGTGGAGGGAGGGTGTGACAGATACGCAGTATTTT
>-|TRBV15|few|TRBJ2-1
CATSREWTMDEQFF
TGTGCCACCAGCAGAGAATGGACAATGGATGAGCAGTTCTTC
>TRBD1|TRBV28|-|TRBJ2-7
CASSLLLPTKDRVEQYF
TGTGCCAGCAGTTTATTACTCCCGACAAAAGACAGGGTCGAGCAGTACTTC
>-|TRBV28|few|TRBJ2-3
CASRTAGRRGTDTQYF
TGTGCCAGCAGAACAGCAGGGCGCCGTGGAACAGATACGCAGTATTTT
>TRBD1|TRBV7-6|many|TRBJ1-5
CASSLYQGEDQPQHF
TGTGCCAGCAGCTTATATCAGGGGGAAGATCAGCCCCAGCATTTT
>TRBD2|TRBV24-1|few|TRBJ2-1
CATSDPEVAGLGNEQFF
TGTGCCACCAGTGATCCCGAGGTAGCGGGGCTGGGGAATGAGCAGTTCTTC
>-|TRBV10-2|-|TRBJ1-6
CASRDRGQYNSPLHF
TGCGCCAGCAGGGACCGGGGGCAGTATAATTCACCCCTCCACTTT
>-|TRBV4-2|few|TRBJ1-1
CASRQEGRTGRAFF
TGTGCCAGCAGGCAAGAAGGCAGAACCGGGAGAGCTTTCTTT
>-|TRBV7-9|-|TRBJ1-1
CASSLRETEAFF
TGTGCCAGCAGCTTAAGAGAAACTGAAGCTTTCTTT
>TRBD1|TRBV4-3|few|TRBJ1-2
CASSQSGQGDYGYTF
TGCGCCAGCAGCCAAAGCGGACAGGGGGACTATGGCTACACCTTC
>TRBD2|TRBV20-1|few|TRBJ2-5
CSARDLAGDGETQYF
TGCAGTGCTAGAGATCTAGCGGGAGATGGCGAGACCCAGTACTTC
>TRBD2|TRBV28|-|TRBJ2-3
CASSLLGGGDTQYF
TGTGCCAGCAGTTTATTAGGCGGGGGGGATACGCAGTATTTT
>-|TRBV5-1|many|TRBJ2-2
CASSWRGSTGELFF
TGCGCCAGCAGCTGGAGGGGGTCCACCGGGGAGCTGTTTTTT
>-|TRBV10-2|-|TRBJ1-5
CASSESGRGSNQPQHF
TGCGCCAGCAGTGAGTCGGGCCGAGGGAGCAATCAGCCCCAGCATTTT
>-|TRBV7-2|-|TRBJ2-5
CASSQYQETHYF
TGTGCCAGCAGCCAGTACCAAGAGACCCATTACTTC
>-|TRBV7-9|-|TRBJ2-5
CASSYAGQQETQYF
TGTGCCAGCAGCTATGCCGGACAGCAAGAGACCCAGTACTTC
>-|TRBV29-1|-|TRBJ2-7
CSVEDQGSRQYF
TGCAGCGTTGAAGATCAGGGGTCTCGGCAGTACTTC
>-|TRBV7-2|many|TRBJ1-2
CASSLERSYGYTF
TGTGCCAGCAGCTTAGAGAGGAGTTATGGCTACACCTTC
>-|TRBV5-1|-|TRBJ2-5
CASSLEDGRGETQYF
TGCGCCAGCAGCTTGGAGGACGGACGAGGGGAGACCCAGTACTTC
>-|TRBV20-1|-|TRBJ2-7
CSARNPGTRVDKQYF
TGCAGTGCTAGGAACCCGGGGACACGGGTTGACAAGCAGTACTTC
>-|TRBV9|-|TRBJ2-1
CASSDTGGASYNEQFF
TGTGCCAGCAGCGATACAGGAGGTGCCTCCTACAATGAGCAGTTCTTC
>-|TRBV6-5|few|TRBJ2-2
CASSYSFGGGELFF
TGTGCCAGCAGTTACTCGTTTGGGGGCGGGGAGCTGTTTTTT
>-|TRBV27|many|TRBJ2-1
CASSLLPRQSNEQFF
TGTGCCAGCAGTTTACTCCCGCGACAGTCCAATGAGCAGTTCTTC
>-|TRBV5-1|once|TRBJ2-5
CASRFSGEQETQYF
TGCGCCAGCAGATTTAGCGGAGAACAAGAGACCCAGTACTTC
>-|TRBV6-1|-|TRBJ2-5
CASSPPGWEETQYF
TGTGCCAGCAGCCCTCCCGGATGGGAGGAGACCCAGTACTTC
>-|TRBV7-2|-|TRBJ2-7
CASSPGREYSKQYF
TGTGCCAGCAGCCCCGGCCGGGAATACTCCAAGCAGTACTTC
>TRBD2|TRBV6-1|-|TRBJ2-5
CASTSVGGRGETQYF
TGTGCCAGCACCTCGGTGGGCGGGAGAGGAGAGACCCAGTACTTC
>-|TRBV3-1|-|TRBJ2-7
CASSQASLSYEQYF
TGTGCCAGCAGCCAAGCCAGCCTCTCCTACGAGCAGTACTTC
>-|TRBV20-1|-|TRBJ1-6
CSASESLVSSYNSPLHF
TGCAGTGCTAGTGAAAGCCTCGTAAGCTCCTATAATTCACCCCTCCACTTT
>-|TRBV29-1|few|TRBJ2-2
CSVEPLASMNTGELFF
TGCAGCGTTGAACCCTTAGCGAGTATGAACACCGGGGAGCTGTTTTTT